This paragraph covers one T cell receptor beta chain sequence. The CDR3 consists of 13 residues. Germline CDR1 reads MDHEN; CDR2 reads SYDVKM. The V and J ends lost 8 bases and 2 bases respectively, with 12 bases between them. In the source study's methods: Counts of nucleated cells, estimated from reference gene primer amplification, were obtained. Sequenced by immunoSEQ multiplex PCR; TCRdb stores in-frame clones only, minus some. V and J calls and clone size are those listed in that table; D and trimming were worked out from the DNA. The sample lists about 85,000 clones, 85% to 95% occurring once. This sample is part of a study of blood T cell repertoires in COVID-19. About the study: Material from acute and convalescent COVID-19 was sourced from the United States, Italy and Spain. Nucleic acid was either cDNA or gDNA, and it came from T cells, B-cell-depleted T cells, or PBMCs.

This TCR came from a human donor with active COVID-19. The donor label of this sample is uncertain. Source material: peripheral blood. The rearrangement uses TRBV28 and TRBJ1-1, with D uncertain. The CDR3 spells CASSAGLNTEAFF. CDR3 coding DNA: TGTGCCAGCTCTGCAGGCTTAAACACTGAAGCTTTCTTT.